One sample yielded the 31 T cell receptor beta chains listed below, sequenced in a study of T cells in Graves' hyperthyroidism and ophthalmopathy. Researchers took RNA transcripts and amplified the TCR beta CDR3 regions from them. Researchers ran a first-round RT-PCR on the TCR CDR3 using the HTBI primer set. MiXCR, applied by TCRdb to the multiplex PCR reads, yields one record per CDR3 protein. This sample has just over 550,000 distinct CDR3 sequences, with around 45% found just once. Sequenced material: peripheral blood or thyroid tissue (not recorded which). The source is a young woman with Graves' hyperthyroidism.

In this sample, this clonotype turned up many times. This chain connects TRBV2 to TRBJ1-2; 9 bases are shared with TRBD1. The CDR3 is 14 residues long. Germline CDR1 reads SNHLY; CDR2 reads FYNNEI. V lost 1 base to trimming and J lost 9 bases; unmatched junction nucleotides: 6. The CDR3 DNA follows: TGTGCCAGCAGTGAAGGACGGGACAGGGTTAGCTACACCTTC. This codes for CASSEGRDRVSYTF.

This clonotype was counted a few times. The V call is TRBV7-4, the J call TRBJ1-5; the match to TRBD1 covers 7 bases. This CDR3 has 16 residues. The germline CDR1 and CDR2 sequences are SGHVT and SQSDAQ. The trim removed 5 bases at V and 7 bases at J, leaving 14 bases unmatched. CDR3 in DNA: TGTGCCAGCAGCGTCGGGGACGGGGCAGGGGGGCAGCCCCAGCATTTT. Protein product: CASSVGDGAGGQPQHF.

The V and J genes are TRBV15 and TRBJ1-6; 8 positions agree with TRBD1. The CDR3 has 13 amino acids. The trim removed 9 bases at V and 10 bases at J, leaving 8 bases unmatched. From germline, CDR1 is LNHNV and CDR2 YYDKDF (reference sequence). As DNA, the CDR3 is TGTGCCACAGCCCGACAGGGGCGGTCACCCCTCCACTTT. This sequence encodes CATARQGRSPLHF. Supplemented by reference TRBV15 and TRBJ1-6, the full variable domain reads DAMVIQNPRYQVTQFGKPVTLSCSQTLNHNVMYWYQQKSSQAPKLLFHYYDKDFNNEADTPDNFQSRRPNTSFCFLDIRSPGLGDTAMYLCATARQGRSPLHFGNGTRLTVT.

This clonotype has a handful of counts. In nucleotides, the CDR3 is TGTGCCAGCACCAGGACAGGGACTAATGAAAAACTGTTTTTT. It specifies CASTRTGTNEKLFF. The chain carries TRBV2 and TRBJ1-4; 8 bases map to TRBD1. CDR1 is SNHLY and CDR2 is FYNNEI in the germline V gene. After removal of 7 bases from V and 2 bases from J, the junction contained 3 bases not matched to a gene. CDR3 length: 14 residues.

In this sample, this clonotype turned up a few times. The junction differs from germline at one of its ends, possibly a read error. The V call is TRBV24-1, the J call TRBJ1-2; D remains ambiguous. The CDR3 totals 16 residues. Germline loops: CDR1 KGHDR, CDR2 SFDVKD. The CDR3 sequence is CASSYSSWNANYGYTF. The CDR3 DNA sequence: TGTGCCAGCAGTTACTCGAGTTGGAACGCTAACTATGGCTACACCTTC.

The chain has TRBV7-6 and TRBJ1-2; possible D gene TRBD1, 5 bases. Germline V lookup: CDR1 SGHVS, CDR2 FNYEAQ. V lost 5 bases and J 8 bases, leaving 21 bases between the germline ends. The CDR3 extends over 15 amino acids. The CDR3 DNA is TGTGCCAGCAGCACACACGAGGGGTCGAGCCGGGGCTACACCTTC. This encodes CASSTHEGSSRGYTF.

As to this clonotype: One end of the junction is discordant with germline, which a read error may explain. The CDR3 DNA sequence: TGTGCCATCAGTGAAGGGGAAACAGATACACACACCTTC. Protein product: CAISEGETDTHTF. J is TRBJ2-7 and V is TRBV10-3; a weak D match, TRBD1 (5 bases). This CDR3 region has 13 residues. Germline CDR1 is ENHRY and CDR2 is SYGVKD.

CDR3 protein: CASSLGGVTTGYTF. In DNA, the CDR3 is TGTGCCAGCAGCTTAGGGGGAGTTACCACTGGCTACACCTTC. The chain links TRBV7-9 to TRBJ1-2; D not certain. The CDR3 length is 14 residues. The V end was cut by 1 base, the J end by 7 bases, with 13 bases between. Germline CDR1 and CDR2: SEHNR and FQNEAQ (reference sequence).

This clonotype was detected once. An end of the junction differs from the germline gene, which may be a read error. This chain joins TRBV10-2 and TRBJ2-2; 13 nucleotides align to TRBD2. CDR1 and CDR2 (germline): WSHSY, SAAADI. CDR3 size: 16 residues. This chain's CDR3 is CASSPRGLAGPGELFF. DNA for the CDR3: TGTGCCAGTAGTCCCCGGGGACTAGCGGGACCCGGGGAGCTGTTTTTT.

The chain employs TRBV5-6 and TRBJ1-5; D call uncertain. V lost 0 bases and J 7 bases, leaving 11 bases between the germline ends. The CDR3 totals 14 residues. From germline, CDR1 is SGHDT and CDR2 YYEEEE. The CDR3 spells CASSLAGPAQPQHF. CDR3 coding DNA: TGTGCCAGCAGCTTGGCCGGGCCCGCCCAGCCCCAGCATTTT. Combining the CDR3 with reference TRBV5-6 and TRBJ1-5 gives the whole variable domain DAGVTQSPTHLIKTRGQQVTLRCSPKSGHDTVSWYQQALGQGPQFIFQYYEEEERQRGNFPDRFSGHQFPNYSSELNVNALLLGDSALYLCASSLAGPAQPQHFGDGTRLSIL.

This clonotype was seen many times. J is TRBJ2-5 and V is TRBV10-3, with 9 bases that match TRBD2. The J segment lost 5 bases and the V segment lost 10 bases, leaving 5 bases of the junction unmatched. The CDR3 spans 12 residues. The germline gives CDR1 ENHRY, CDR2 SYGVKD. The CDR3 region is CATRTSAETQYF. The CDR3 nucleotides read TGTGCCACGCGGACTAGCGCCGAGACCCAGTACTTC.

Only a few counts were recorded for this clonotype. This chain connects TRBV12-3 or TRBV12-4 to TRBJ2-2; 7 bases are a match to TRBD1. The V and J ends lost 9 bases and 4 bases, in that order; junction bases with no gene match: 8. The CDR3 totals 14 residues. This CDR3 is CASDRALRTGELFF. The DNA of the CDR3 is TGTGCCAGTGACAGGGCCTTGCGCACCGGGGAGCTGTTTTTT.

This clonotype occurred many times. The chain couples TRBV2 to TRBJ2-7; D gene unclear. This CDR3 comprises 11 residues. In germline, CDR1 is SNHLY, CDR2 FYNNEI. Trimming removed 3 bases from V and 6 bases from J, with 6 bases in between. CDR3 residues: CASSEGIEQYF. The CDR3 nucleotides are TGTGCCAGCAGTGAGGGGATCGAGCAGTACTTC.

The chain is built from TRBV15 and TRBJ1-2, with D uncertain. The CDR3 has 13 residues. The V end was cut by 10 bases, the J end by 9 bases, with 21 bases between. Germline-derived CDR1 and CDR2 are LNHNV and YYDKDF (reference sequence). The CDR3 sequence is CASSFGGLESYTF. Here the CDR3 DNA reads TGTGCCAGCAGTTTCGGCGGCCTCGAGAGCTACACCTTC.

V usage is TRBV20-1 and J usage is TRBJ2-5, with 10 bases fitting TRBD2. The CDR3 extends over 14 amino acids. V trimming: 6 bases; J trimming: 7 bases; junction bases outside the gene matches: 11. The germline CDR1 and CDR2 sequences are DFQATT and SNEGSKA (reference sequence). CDR3 nucleotides: TGCAGTGCCCGCGAGCGGGAGGGCCCGGGGACCCAGTACTTC. This codes for CSAREREGPGTQYF.

The V gene is TRBV2, the J gene TRBJ1-2; D perhaps matches TRBD1 (6 bases). This CDR3 has 14 amino acids. With 8 bases removed from V and 3 bases from J, the gap between germline ends came to 16 bases. Germline V gene data show CDR1 as SNHLY and CDR2 as FYNNEI. CDR3 in amino acids: CASQRGQSDYGYTF. The CDR3 nucleotides are TGTGCCAGCCAACGAGGACAGTCAGACTATGGCTACACCTTC.

This clonotype was seen a handful of times. Germline and junction disagree at one end, which may indicate a read error. V and J are TRBV7-9 and TRBJ2-5; possible D gene TRBD2, 5 bases. CDR3 length equals 14 residues. CDR1 SEHNR and CDR2 FQNEAQ come from the germline V gene (reference sequence). The CDR3 nucleotides are TGCGCCAGCAGCCAAGCGGAGACTCAAGAGACCCAGTACTTC. Translated: CASSQAETQETQYF.

This chain links TRBV20-1 with TRBJ2-7; D call uncertain. V was shortened by 6 bases and J by 4 bases, with 10 bases between the two germline ends. Germline V gene data show CDR1 as DFQATT and CDR2 as SNEGSKA (reference sequence). The length of the CDR3 is 11 residues. The CDR3: CSAQREYEQYF. The CDR3 coding sequence is TGCAGTGCGCAGAGAGAGTACGAGCAGTACTTC.

The chain couples TRBV19 to TRBJ1-2; TRBD1 is a possible D gene (6 bases). CDR3 length: 13 amino acids. CDR1 is LNHDA and CDR2 is SQIVND in the germline V gene (reference sequence). Trimming cost V 8 bases and J 4 bases, with 14 bases left between them. Here the CDR3 reads CASGTGFRYGYTF. The CDR3 DNA sequence: TGTGCCAGTGGAACAGGGTTTCGCTATGGCTACACCTTC.

The rearrangement joins TRBV25-1 to TRBJ1-6; weak D call: TRBD1 (5 bases). Looked up from germline, CDR1 is MGHDK and CDR2 is SYGVNS. This CDR3 contains 13 residues. The CDR3 coding sequence is TGTGCTAGAGGGCAGGAGGGGAATTCACCCCTCCACTTT. Protein: CARGQEGNSPLHF.

The chain joins TRBV20-1 to TRBJ2-2, with 7 bases identical to TRBD1. This CDR3 comprises 14 residues. V trimming: 6 bases; J trimming: 1 base; junction bases outside the gene matches: 5. Per the germline V gene, CDR1 is DFQATT and CDR2 is SNEGSKA (reference sequence). CDR3 DNA: TGCAGTGCGAACGACAGGGAGAACACCGGGGAGCTGTTTTTT. As protein: CSANDRENTGELFF.

This clonotype came up many times. The chain couples TRBV15 to TRBJ2-5, with D possibly TRBD1 on 6 matching bases. The CDR3 extends over 16 amino acids. V dropped 5 bases and J dropped 2 bases, with 18 bases sitting between them. Germline CDR1 LNHNV, CDR2 YYDKDF (reference sequence). The CDR3: CATSFSAGRGQETQYF. The CDR3 DNA sequence: TGTGCCACCAGCTTTAGCGCCGGAAGGGGGCAAGAGACCCAGTACTTC.

This clonotype was seen many times. For the CDR3, the DNA is TGTGCCAGCAGCCCCCAGGACGGAAGACTGTTTTTT. Protein product: CASSPQDGRLFF. The chain couples TRBV9 to TRBJ1-4; D is ambiguous. Germline-derived CDR1 and CDR2 are SGDLS and YYNGEE. This CDR3 comprises 12 residues. V was trimmed by 4 bases and J by 13 bases, leaving 14 bases between them.

This clonotype turned up a few times. The chain couples TRBV20-1 to TRBJ2-7, with 9 bases fitting TRBD2. The CDR3 has 15 residues. From germline, CDR1 is DFQATT and CDR2 SNEGSKA (reference sequence). V gave up 0 bases and J gave up 3 bases; unmatched junction bases: 6. CDR3 DNA: TGCAGTGCTAGAGAAGGTAGCGGGAGTGTCTACGAGCAGTACTTC. Translating gives CSAREGSGSVYEQYF.

This clonotype occurred many times. The V gene is TRBV10-1, the J gene TRBJ2-2; no clear D gene. The CDR3 has 13 amino acids. V was clipped by 6 bases and J by 5 bases, with 10 bases between them. Looked up from germline, CDR1 is WNHNN and CDR2 is SYGVQD (reference sequence). CDR3 DNA: TGCGCCAGCAGCGCACCCAGTACCGGGGAGCTGTTTTTT. This translates into CASSAPSTGELFF.

The chain carries TRBV14 and TRBJ1-2, with 7 bases lining up with TRBD1. V was clipped by 4 bases and J by 4 bases; unmatched bases: 6. Germline V gene data show CDR1 as SGHDN and CDR2 as FVKESK. The CDR3 consists of 14 residues. The CDR3 DNA reads TGTGCCAGCAGCCCCCCCCGACAGGGCTATGGCTACACCTTC. It specifies CASSPPRQGYGYTF.

This clonotype was seen repeatedly, ten times or more. V and J are TRBV7-2 and TRBJ2-7; the D is unclear. The germline V gene has CDR1 SGHTA and CDR2 FQGNSA. The CDR3 spans 12 residues. Trimming removed 3 bases from V and 2 bases from J, with 5 bases in between. The CDR3 nucleotides are TGTGCCAGCAGCTTGCCCCCCTACGAGCAGTACTTC. Protein sequence: CASSLPPYEQYF.

This clonotype has at least ten counts. The chain links TRBV2 to TRBJ1-4; D is unclear. Germline CDR1 is SNHLY and CDR2 is FYNNEI. Trimming stripped 4 bases from V and 0 bases from J, with 6 bases between. The CDR3 contains 14 residues. The CDR3 DNA is TGTGCCAGCAGTGGCCTTACAACTAATGAAAAACTGTTTTTT. This translates into CASSGLTTNEKLFF.

The chain combines TRBV15 with TRBJ2-7; 8 positions match TRBD2. V lost 2 bases and J lost 7; bases outside the gene matches: 4. CDR3 length equals 13 residues. Looked up from germline, CDR1 is LNHNV and CDR2 is YYDKDF (reference sequence). CDR3 DNA: TGTGCCACCAGCAGAACCGGGAGGGAAGAGCAGTACTTC. This translates into CATSRTGREEQYF.

This clonotype was observed many times. The chain couples TRBV7-8 to TRBJ1-5; 7 positions match TRBD1. The V gene end was trimmed by 4 bases and the J gene end by 0 bases; junction bases not matched to a gene: 9. CDR3 length: 17 residues. Germline V gene sequence: CDR1 SGHVS, CDR2 FQNEAQ. CDR3 sequence: CASSSNGQEHSNQPQHF. The CDR3, as DNA: TGTGCCAGCAGCTCCAACGGACAGGAGCATAGCAATCAGCCCCAGCATTTT. Variable domain in full (rest from reference TRBV7-8 and TRBJ1-5): GAGVSQSPRYKVAKRGQDVALRCDPISGHVSLFWYQQALGQGPEFLTYFQNEAQLDKSGLPSDRFFAERPEGSVSTLKIQRTQQEDSAVYLCASSSNGQEHSNQPQHFGDGTRLSIL.

Regarding this clonotype: This could be a read error, since a much larger clone is one nucleotide away. The J gene is TRBJ2-5, the V gene TRBV24-1, with D perhaps given as TRBD1 or TRBD2 (7 bases each). The CDR3 consists of 14 residues. From germline, CDR1 is KGHDR and CDR2 SFDVKD. V lost 1 base and J lost 5, with 10 bases in between. The CDR3 reads CATSDFRGGETQYF. The CDR3 DNA reads TGTGCCACCAGTGATTTCAGGGGGGGGGAGACCCAGTACTTC.